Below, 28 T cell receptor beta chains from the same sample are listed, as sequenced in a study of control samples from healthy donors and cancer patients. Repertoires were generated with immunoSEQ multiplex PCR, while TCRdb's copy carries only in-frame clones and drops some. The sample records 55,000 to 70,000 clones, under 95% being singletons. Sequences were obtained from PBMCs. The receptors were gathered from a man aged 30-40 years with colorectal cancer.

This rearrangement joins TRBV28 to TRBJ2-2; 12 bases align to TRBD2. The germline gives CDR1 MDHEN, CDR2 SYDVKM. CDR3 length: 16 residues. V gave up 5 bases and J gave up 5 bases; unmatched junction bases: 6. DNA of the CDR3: TGTGCCAGCAGTGATGGACTAGCGGGGAGAACCGGGGAGCTGTTTTTT. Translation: CASSDGLAGRTGELFF. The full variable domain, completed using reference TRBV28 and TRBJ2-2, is DVKVTQSSRYLVKRTGEKVFLECVQDMDHENMFWYRQDPGLGLRLIYFSYDVKMKEKGDIPEGYSVSREKKERFSLILESASTNQTSMYLCASSDGLAGRTGELFFGEGSRLTVL.

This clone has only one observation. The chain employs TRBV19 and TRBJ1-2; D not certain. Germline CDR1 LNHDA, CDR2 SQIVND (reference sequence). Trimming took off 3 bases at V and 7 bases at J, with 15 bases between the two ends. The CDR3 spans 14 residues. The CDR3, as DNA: TGTGCCAGTAGTATGGCCAGGTTGGTGGCTGGCTACACCTTC. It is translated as CASSMARLVAGYTF.

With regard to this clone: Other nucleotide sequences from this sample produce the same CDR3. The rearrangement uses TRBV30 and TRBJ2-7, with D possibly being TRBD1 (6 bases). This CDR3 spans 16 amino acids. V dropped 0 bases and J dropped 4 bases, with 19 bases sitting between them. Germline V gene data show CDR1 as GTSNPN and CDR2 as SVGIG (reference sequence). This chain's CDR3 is CAWSVPWDTERYEQYF. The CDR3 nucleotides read TGTGCCTGGAGTGTACCTTGGGACACGGAGAGGTACGAGCAGTACTTC.

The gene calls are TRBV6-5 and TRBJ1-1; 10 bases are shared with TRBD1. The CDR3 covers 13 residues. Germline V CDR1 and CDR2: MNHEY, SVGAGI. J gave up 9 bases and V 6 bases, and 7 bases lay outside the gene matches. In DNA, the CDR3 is TGTGCCAGCAGAACGGGACAGGGGAGAAAAGCTTTCTTT. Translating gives CASRTGQGRKAFF.

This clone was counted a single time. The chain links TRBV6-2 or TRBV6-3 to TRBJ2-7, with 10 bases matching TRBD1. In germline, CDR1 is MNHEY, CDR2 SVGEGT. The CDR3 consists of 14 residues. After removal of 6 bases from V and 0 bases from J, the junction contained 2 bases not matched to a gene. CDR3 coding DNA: TGTGCCAGCAGCCGGACAGGGGGCTCCTACGAGCAGTACGTC. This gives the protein CASSRTGGSYEQYV.

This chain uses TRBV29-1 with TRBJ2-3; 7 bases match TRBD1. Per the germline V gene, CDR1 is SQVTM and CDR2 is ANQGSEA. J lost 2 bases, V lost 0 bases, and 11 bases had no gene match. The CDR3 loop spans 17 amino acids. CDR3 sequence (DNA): TGCAGCGTTGAAGATAAATCCTCGGACAGGACCACAGATACGCAGTATTTT. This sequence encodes CSVEDKSSDRTTDTQYF.

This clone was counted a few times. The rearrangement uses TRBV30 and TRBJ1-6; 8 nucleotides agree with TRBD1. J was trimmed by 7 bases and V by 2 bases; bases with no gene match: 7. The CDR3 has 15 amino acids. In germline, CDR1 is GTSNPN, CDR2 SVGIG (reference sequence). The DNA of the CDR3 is TGTGCCTGGAGTAATGGACAGGGTTTCAATTCACCCCTCCACTTT. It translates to CAWSNGQGFNSPLHF.

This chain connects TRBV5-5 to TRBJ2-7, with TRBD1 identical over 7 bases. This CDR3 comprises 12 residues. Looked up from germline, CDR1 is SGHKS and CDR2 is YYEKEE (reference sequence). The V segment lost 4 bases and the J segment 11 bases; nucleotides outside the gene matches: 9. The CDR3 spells CASSPPQGVKYV. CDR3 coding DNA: TGTGCCAGCAGCCCACCTCAGGGGGTGAAGTACGTC.

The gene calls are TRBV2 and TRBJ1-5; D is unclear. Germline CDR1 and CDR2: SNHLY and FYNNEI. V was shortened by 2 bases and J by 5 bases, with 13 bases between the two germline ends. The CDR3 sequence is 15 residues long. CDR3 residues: CASSEWGQFYQPQHF. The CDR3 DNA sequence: TGTGCCAGCAGTGAATGGGGTCAATTCTATCAGCCCCAGCATTTT.

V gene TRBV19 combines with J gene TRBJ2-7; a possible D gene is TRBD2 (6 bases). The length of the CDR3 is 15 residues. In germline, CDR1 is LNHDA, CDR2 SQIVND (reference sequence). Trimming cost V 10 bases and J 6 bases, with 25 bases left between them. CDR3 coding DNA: TGTGCCACCCTGAGGAGGGTTCGGGTGGTGGGCGAGCAGTACGTC. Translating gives CATLRRVRVVGEQYV.

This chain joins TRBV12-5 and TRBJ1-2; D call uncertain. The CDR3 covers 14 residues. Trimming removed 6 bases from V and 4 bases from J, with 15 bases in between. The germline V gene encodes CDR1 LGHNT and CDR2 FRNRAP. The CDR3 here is CASGHSRSIYGYTF. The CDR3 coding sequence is TGTGCTAGTGGCCACTCCCGCTCGATCTATGGCTACACCTTC.

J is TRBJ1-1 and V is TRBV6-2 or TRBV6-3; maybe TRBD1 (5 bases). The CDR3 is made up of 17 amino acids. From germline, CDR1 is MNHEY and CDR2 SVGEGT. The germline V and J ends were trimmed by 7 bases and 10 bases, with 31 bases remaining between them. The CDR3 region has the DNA TGTGCCAGCACCCCGTTATCGGGTGACAGTACGCCCATTGGAGCTTTCTTT. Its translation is CASTPLSGDSTPIGAFF.

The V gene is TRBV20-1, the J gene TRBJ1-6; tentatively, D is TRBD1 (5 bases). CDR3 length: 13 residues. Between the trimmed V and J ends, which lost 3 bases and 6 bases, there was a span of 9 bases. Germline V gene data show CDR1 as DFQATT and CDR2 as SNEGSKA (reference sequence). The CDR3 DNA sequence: TGCAGTGCTAGTCCCGGGGGTAATTCACCCCTCCACTTT. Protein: CSASPGGNSPLHF.

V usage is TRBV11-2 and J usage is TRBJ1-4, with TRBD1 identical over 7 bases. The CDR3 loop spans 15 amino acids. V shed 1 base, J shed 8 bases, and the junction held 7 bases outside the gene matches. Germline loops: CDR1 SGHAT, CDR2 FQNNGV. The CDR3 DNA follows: TGTGCCAGCAGCTTAGGAGACAGGGAATGGGAAAAACTGTTTTTT. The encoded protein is CASSLGDREWEKLFF.

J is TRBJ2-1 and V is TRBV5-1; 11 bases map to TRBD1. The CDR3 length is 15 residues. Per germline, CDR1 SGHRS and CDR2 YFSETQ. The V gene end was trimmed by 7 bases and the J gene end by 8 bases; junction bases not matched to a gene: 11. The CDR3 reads CASQGTGGPSHEQFF. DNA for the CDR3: TGCGCCAGCCAGGGGACAGGGGGTCCTAGTCATGAGCAGTTCTTC.

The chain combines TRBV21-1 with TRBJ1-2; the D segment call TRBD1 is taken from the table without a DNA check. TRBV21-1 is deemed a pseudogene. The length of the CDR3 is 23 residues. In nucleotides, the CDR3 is TGTGCCAGCAGCAAAGTTCCCCGGGGCCGATTTCAGGACAGGGGGAAGGTGGACTATGGCTACACCTTC. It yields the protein CASSKVPRGRFQDRGKVDYGYTF.

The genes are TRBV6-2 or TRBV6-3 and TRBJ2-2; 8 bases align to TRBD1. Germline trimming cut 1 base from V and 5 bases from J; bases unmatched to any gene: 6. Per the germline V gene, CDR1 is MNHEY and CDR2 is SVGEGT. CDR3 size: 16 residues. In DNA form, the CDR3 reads TGTGCCAGCAGTTACTACGGACAGGGATTAACCGGGGAGCTGTTTTTT. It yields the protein CASSYYGQGLTGELFF.

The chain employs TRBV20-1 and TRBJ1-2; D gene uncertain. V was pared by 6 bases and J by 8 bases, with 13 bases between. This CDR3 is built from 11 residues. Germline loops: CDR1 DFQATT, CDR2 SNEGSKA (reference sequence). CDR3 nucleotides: TGCAGTGCCGAGAACCAGTACGGCTACACCTTC. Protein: CSAENQYGYTF.

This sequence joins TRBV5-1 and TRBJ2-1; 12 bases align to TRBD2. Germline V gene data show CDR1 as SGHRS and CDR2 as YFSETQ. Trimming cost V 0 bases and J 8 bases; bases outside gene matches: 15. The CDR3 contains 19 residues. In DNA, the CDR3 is TGCGCCAGCAGCTTGGCCGACCGTTCCCTAGCGGGGGGGCTCTATGAGCAGTTCTTC. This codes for CASSLADRSLAGGLYEQFF.

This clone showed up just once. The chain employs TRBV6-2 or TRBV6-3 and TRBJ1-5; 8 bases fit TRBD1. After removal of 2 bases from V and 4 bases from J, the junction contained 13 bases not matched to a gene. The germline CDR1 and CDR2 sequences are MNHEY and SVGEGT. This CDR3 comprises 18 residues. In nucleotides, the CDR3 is TGTGCCAGCAGTTACGGGTTGGGCGGGACAGGTCGTAATCAGCCCCAGCATTTT. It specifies CASSYGLGGTGRNQPQHF.

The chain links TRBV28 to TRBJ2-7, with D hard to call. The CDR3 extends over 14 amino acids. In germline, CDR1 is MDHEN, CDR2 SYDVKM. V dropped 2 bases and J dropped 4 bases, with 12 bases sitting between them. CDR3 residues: CASSLLGSRYEQYV. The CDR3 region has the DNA TGTGCCAGCAGTTTACTGGGTTCGCGGTACGAGCAGTACGTC.

CDR3 coding DNA: TGTGCCAGCAGCGCCGTACAGGACACCGGGGAGCTGTTTTTT. It is translated as CASSAVQDTGELFF. The chain links TRBV9 to TRBJ2-2, with D possibly matching TRBD1 (5 bases). Germline CDR1 and CDR2: SGDLS and YYNGEE. This CDR3 has 14 amino acids. V shed 3 bases and J shed 3 bases, with 9 bases lying between them. Drawing the rest from reference TRBV9 and TRBJ2-2, the complete variable domain is DSGVTQTPKHLITATGQRVTLRCSPRSGDLSVYWYQQSLDQGLQFLIQYYNGEERAKGNILERFSAQQFPDLHSELNLSSLELGDSALYFCASSAVQDTGELFFGEGSRLTVL.

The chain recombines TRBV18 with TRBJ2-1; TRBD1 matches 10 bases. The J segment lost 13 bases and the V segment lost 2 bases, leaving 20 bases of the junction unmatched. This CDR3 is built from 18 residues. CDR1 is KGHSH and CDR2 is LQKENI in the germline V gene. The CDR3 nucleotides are TGTGCCAGCTCACCAGGCGGACAGGGGGTTAAAGGGTATACAAAACAGTTCTTC. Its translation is CASSPGGQGVKGYTKQFF. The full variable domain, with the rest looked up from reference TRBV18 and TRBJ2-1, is NAGVMQNPRHLVRRRGQEARLRCSPMKGHSHVYWYRQLPEEGLKFMVYLQKENIIDESGMPKERFSAEFPKEGPSILRIQQVVRGDSAAYFCASSPGGQGVKGYTKQFFGPGTRLTVL.

The CDR3 loop is CASSPLRGAGELFF. CDR3 in DNA: TGTGCCAGCAGCCCCCTGCGGGGGGCCGGGGAGCTGTTTTTT. This rearrangement joins TRBV7-2 to TRBJ2-2; 8 nucleotides line up with TRBD2. V lost 5 bases to trimming and J lost 6 bases; unmatched junction nucleotides: 5. The CDR3 totals 14 residues. From germline, CDR1 is SGHTA and CDR2 FQGNSA.

This CDR3 reads CASSKEQGGDTGELFF. In DNA, the CDR3 is TGTGCCAGCTCAAAGGAACAGGGGGGAGACACCGGGGAGCTGTTTTTT. The V call is TRBV18, the J call TRBJ2-2; 8 bases are a match to TRBD1. The CDR3 totals 16 residues. Germline trimming cut 5 bases from V and 3 bases from J; bases unmatched to any gene: 8. Germline V lookup: CDR1 KGHSH, CDR2 LQKENI.

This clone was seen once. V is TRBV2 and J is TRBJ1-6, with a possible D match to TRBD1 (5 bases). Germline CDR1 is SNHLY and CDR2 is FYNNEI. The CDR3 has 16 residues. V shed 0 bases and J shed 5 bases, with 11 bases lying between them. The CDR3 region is CASSEAWGGNNSPLHF. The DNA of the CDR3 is TGTGCCAGCAGTGAAGCGTGGGGGGGAAATAATTCACCCCTCCACTTT.

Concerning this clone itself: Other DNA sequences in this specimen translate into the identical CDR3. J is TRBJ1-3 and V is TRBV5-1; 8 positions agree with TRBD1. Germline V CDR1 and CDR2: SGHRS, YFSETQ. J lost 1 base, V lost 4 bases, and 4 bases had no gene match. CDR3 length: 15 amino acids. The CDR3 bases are TGCGCCAGCAGCCTGACAGGGGAGTCTGGAAACACCATATATTTT. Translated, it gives CASSLTGESGNTIYF.

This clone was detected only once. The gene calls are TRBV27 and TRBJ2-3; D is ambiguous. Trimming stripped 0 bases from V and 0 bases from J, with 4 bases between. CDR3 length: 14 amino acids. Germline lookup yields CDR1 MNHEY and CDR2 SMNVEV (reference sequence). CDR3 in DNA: TGTGCCAGCAGTTTATCCGCCAGCACAGATACGCAGTATTTT. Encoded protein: CASSLSASTDTQYF.